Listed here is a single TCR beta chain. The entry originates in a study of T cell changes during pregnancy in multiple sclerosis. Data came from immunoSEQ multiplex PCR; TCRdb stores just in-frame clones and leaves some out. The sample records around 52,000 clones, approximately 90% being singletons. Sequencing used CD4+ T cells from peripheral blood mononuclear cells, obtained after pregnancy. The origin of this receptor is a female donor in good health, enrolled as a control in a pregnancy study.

CDR3 nucleotides: TGCAGCGTTAGGACAGAGATGGGATCAACTAATGAAAAACTGTTTTTT. Translation: CSVRTEMGSTNEKLFF. The V and J genes are TRBV29-1 and TRBJ1-4, with a weak D call TRBD1 (6 bases). CDR1 and CDR2 from the germline V gene are SQVTM and ANQGSEA. The CDR3 has 16 residues. With 5 bases removed from V and 0 bases from J, the gap between germline ends came to 16 bases.